This TCR beta chain was observed in a study of radiotherapy plus CTLA-4 blockade in lung cancer (dated by TCRdb to the late 2010s). With respect to the entire study: Objective responses occurred in roughly 19% of enrolled patients, and 25% to 40% achieved disease control.

In this study, focal radiation therapy paired with CTLA-4 blockade (ipilimumab) was tested in patients who had chemo-refractory metastatic non-small-cell lung cancer. The CDR3 holds 16 amino acids from the cysteine to the phenylalanine. Just CDR3 DNA is preserved here, 48 bases in frame from base 1. Trimming takes 4 bases from V and 4 bases from J, and the germline ends sit 21 bases apart. Sequences SGHDT (CDR1) and YYEEEE (CDR2) are obtained from the germline V gene. What the study reported, not specific to this receptor: After treatment with radiotherapy and ipilimumab, TCR clones that originated in tumors expanded in peripheral blood. The strongest predictors of response were reported to be early dynamic shifts in blood T cell clones along with a rise in serum interferon-beta following radiation.

The table lists this clone with a count of one. No cognate antigen has been identified for it. No clone much larger than this one lies a single base away; base qualities are absent. The protocol used for the library was the immunoSEQ multiplex PCR assay. TCRdb took over this immuneACCESS table, retaining in-frame rearrangements with V and J assigned. Such tables are incomplete; in checked studies, under half of the missing clones stem from an unresolved V gene, and the remainder is unexplained. Recorded for this sample are 55,000 to 75,000 clones; 70% to 80% of them occurred a single time. About 15% of the sample belongs to the ten largest clones.

This TCR was sampled from a human donor with non-small cell lung cancer whose response to radiotherapy plus ipilimumab could not be evaluated. Some clones in this sample may be carry-over from other donors' samples. The rearranged chain carries TRBV5-6 and TRBJ2-7, and the D gene may be TRBD2, 5 bases matching. The sample here was peripheral blood, taken from a patient treated with radiotherapy plus ipilimumab. The bases read TGTGCCAGCAGCCCCCGGAGGAGCCTCGGGAATTACGAGCAGTACTTC. It translates to CASSPRRSLGNYEQYF.